The entry that follows covers one TCR beta chain sequence. Its antigen remains unknown. Via MiXCR, TCRdb re-called the RT-PCR reads, giving one row per CDR3 protein. The table records about 500,000 distinct CDR3 sequences, 16% of them present only once. These data are taken from a study of response to subunit inactivated influenza vaccine. Study-level results: Authors proposed each seasonal influenza vaccination draws in few new T cells.

This CDR3 has 14 amino acids. The germline V and J ends were trimmed by 3 bases and 7 bases, with 16 bases remaining between them. This rearrangement joins TRBV12-3 or TRBV12-4 to TRBJ2-7; D is undetermined. The sequence was collected from a man in his fifties or sixties who received an inactivated influenza vaccine. Sequences were derived from CD4+ T cells sorted from PBMCs, sampled less than 25 months after vaccination. In DNA form, the CDR3 reads TGTGCCAGCAGTTTCTGGCCTGTAACGAAAGAGCAGTACTTC. It yields the protein CASSFWPVTKEQYF.